This T cell receptor (beta chain) appears in the sequencing data of a study of control samples from healthy donors and cancer patients. Trimming stripped 1 base from V and 2 bases from J, with 17 bases between. From germline, CDR1 is MDHEN and CDR2 SYDVKM. The CDR3 loop spans 17 amino acids. Assay used: immunoSEQ multiplex PCR; TCRdb lists only in-frame clones, some missing. The repertoire holds about 130,000 clones, with about nine tenths as singletons. The chain couples TRBV28 to TRBJ1-1; D is possibly TRBD1 (6 bases). The receptor's source is a woman in her 50s in good health. The material sequenced was blood. The CDR3 DNA follows: TGTGCCAGCAGTTTATTTCGTACGGGACAAGTAAACACTGAAGCTTTCTTT. It is translated as CASSLFRTGQVNTEAFF.